Following are 3 T cell receptor beta chains from one sample sequenced in a study of blood T cell repertoires in COVID-19. Using immunoSEQ multiplex PCR, the repertoire was profiled, and TCRdb retains in-frame clones only, with some absent. The data contain roughly 200,000 clones, roughly 88% of them singletons. Material: peripheral blood. The receptor source for this set is a man in his sixties with acute or convalescent COVID-19.

The sample holds a few counts of this clone. This chain links TRBV9 with TRBJ1-3; 11 bases are shared with TRBD1. The CDR3 loop spans 17 amino acids. Germline CDR1 reads SGDLS; CDR2 reads YYNGEE. V was clipped by 4 bases and J by 0 bases; unmatched bases: 6. The CDR3 region is CASSSDRGPYSGNTIYF. DNA for the CDR3: TGTGCCAGCAGCTCGGACAGGGGGCCATACTCTGGAAACACCATATATTTT.

V is TRBV7-3 and J is TRBJ1-1, with unresolved D. Germline V gives CDR1 SGHTA, CDR2 FQGTGA. Trimming removed 4 bases from V and 5 bases from J, with 11 bases in between. This CDR3 spans 13 amino acids. The CDR3 sequence is CASSYWTGTEAFF. The CDR3 region has the DNA TGTGCCAGCAGCTATTGGACGGGAACTGAAGCTTTCTTT. Complete variable domain (other parts from reference TRBV7-3 and TRBJ1-1): GAGVSQTPSNKVTEKGKYVELRCDPISGHTALYWYRQSLGQGPEFLIYFQGTGAADDSGLPNDRFFAVRPEGSVSTLKIQRTERGDSAVYLCASSYWTGTEAFFGQGTRLTVV.

This chain links TRBV6-2 or TRBV6-3 with TRBJ2-1; 8 bases fit TRBD2. The CDR3 sequence is 16 residues long. Germline-derived CDR1 and CDR2 are MNHEY and SVGEGT. The ends lost 5 bases at V and 0 bases at J; junction bases unmatched: 6. CDR3 in amino acids: CASSPFLAGSYNEQFF. CDR3 coding DNA: TGTGCCAGCAGTCCCTTCCTAGCGGGCTCCTACAATGAGCAGTTCTTC.